The subject of this entry is one TCR beta chain. In germline, CDR1 is MGHRA, CDR2 YSYEKL. The CDR3 loop spans 15 amino acids. J was trimmed by 7 bases and V by 4 bases; bases with no gene match: 10. The sample belongs to a study of CD8 T cells in Susac syndrome. Study information: When blood was drawn, patients with Susac syndrome were on intravenous immunoglobulin alone, on corticosteroids, or therapy-naive.

Sequencing targeted TCR beta in T cells from blood (CD8+ and CD4+). Reverse transcription of about 0.5 to 1 ug RNA used random hexamers. Amplification of TCR beta CDR3 was carried out by immunoSEQ multiplex PCR, which covered 54 Vbeta and 13 Jbeta segments. Via MiXCR, TCRdb re-called the immunoSEQ multiplex PCR reads, giving one row per CDR3 protein. The table includes over 120,000 distinct CDR3 sequences, about 95% detected once. The TCR sequence derives from a human donor with Susac syndrome. Sequencing input: CD4+ T cells from PBMCs. This chain connects TRBV4-1 to TRBJ2-1, with 7 positions matching TRBD2. The CDR3 coding sequence is TGCGCCAGCAGCCTTGTACCGGGACTAATAAATGAGCAGTTCTTC. It encodes CASSLVPGLINEQFF.